This T cell receptor (beta chain) is drawn from a study of blood T cells in healthy people across ages. General study results and limits: Strongly correlated with naive T cell percentage was TCR beta diversity.

Of note for this clonotype: Its cognate antigen is unknown.

A sample-barcoded 5' primer and a J-beta primer mix were used in a second PCR of about 6 to 12 cycles. A minimum of 2.5 million CDR3-containing paired-end reads was obtained for each sample. TCRdb recomputed calls from the 5' RACE reads with MiXCR, one row per CDR3 protein. The sample has hundreds of thousands of distinct CDR3 sequences, 45% to 65% seen once; the top ten hold about two fifths. Germline CDR1 SGHKS, CDR2 YYEKEE (reference sequence). The CDR3 runs to 14 residues. Losses at the gene ends were 4 bases for V and 2 bases for J; bases not matched to a gene: 1. The clonotype originates from a man in his fifties or sixties in good health. This rearrangement joins TRBV5-5 to TRBJ2-1; 9 bases agree with TRBD1. The sequencing input was blood. The CDR3 DNA reads TGTGCCAGCAGCGACAGGGGGGCCTACAATGAGCAGTTCTTC. Translating it yields CASSDRGAYNEQFF.